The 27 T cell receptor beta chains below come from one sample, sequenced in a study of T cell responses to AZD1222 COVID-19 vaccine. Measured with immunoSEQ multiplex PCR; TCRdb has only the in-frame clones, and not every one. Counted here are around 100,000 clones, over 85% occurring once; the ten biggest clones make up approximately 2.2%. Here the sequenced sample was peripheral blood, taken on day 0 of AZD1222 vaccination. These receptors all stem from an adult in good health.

The CDR3 DNA sequence: TGTGCCAGCAGCCAAGTTGGTGAAGCTTTCTTT. It translates to CASSQVGEAFF. The chain is built from TRBV3-1 (or the pseudogene TRBV3-2) and TRBJ1-1; no reliable D call. The CDR3 is 11 amino acids. Germline CDR1 LGHDT, CDR2 YNNKEL (reference sequence). V was clipped by 1 base and J by 7 bases, with 4 bases between them.

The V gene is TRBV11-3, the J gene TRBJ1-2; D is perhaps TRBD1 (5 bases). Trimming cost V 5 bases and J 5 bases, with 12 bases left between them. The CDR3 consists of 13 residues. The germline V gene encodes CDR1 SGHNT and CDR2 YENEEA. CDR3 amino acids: CASSKTATYGYTF. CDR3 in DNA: TGTGCCAGCAGCAAGACAGCTACTTATGGCTACACCTTC.

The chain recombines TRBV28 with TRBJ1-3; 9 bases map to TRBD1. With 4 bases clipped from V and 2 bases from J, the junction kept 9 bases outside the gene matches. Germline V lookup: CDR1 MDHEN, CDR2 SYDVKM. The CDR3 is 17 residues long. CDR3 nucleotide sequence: TGTGCCAGCAGTTCCAGGAAGGGACAGGGAACTGGAAACACCATATATTTT. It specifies CASSSRKGQGTGNTIYF.

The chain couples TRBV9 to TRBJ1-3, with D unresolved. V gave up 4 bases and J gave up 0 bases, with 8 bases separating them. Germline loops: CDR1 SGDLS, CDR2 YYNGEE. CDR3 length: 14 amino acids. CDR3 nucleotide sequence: TGTGCCAGCAGCCCCACGAGCTCTGGAAACACCATATATTTT. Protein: CASSPTSSGNTIYF.

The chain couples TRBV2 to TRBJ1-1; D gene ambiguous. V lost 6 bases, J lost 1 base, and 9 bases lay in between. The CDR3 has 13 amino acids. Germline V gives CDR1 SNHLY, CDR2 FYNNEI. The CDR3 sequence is CASSTQANTEAFF. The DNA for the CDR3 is TGTGCCAGCAGCACACAAGCGAACACTGAAGCTTTCTTT. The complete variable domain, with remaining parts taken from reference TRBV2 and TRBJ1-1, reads EPEVTQTPSHQVTQMGQEVILRCVPISNHLYFYWYRQILGQKVEFLVSFYNNEISEKSEIFDDQFSVERPDGSNFTLKIRSTKLEDSAMYFCASSTQANTEAFFGQGTRLTVV.

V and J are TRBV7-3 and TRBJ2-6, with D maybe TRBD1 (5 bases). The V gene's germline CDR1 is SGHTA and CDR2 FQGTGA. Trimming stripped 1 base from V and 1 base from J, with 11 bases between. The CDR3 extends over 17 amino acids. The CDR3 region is CASSLNQGSSGANVLTF. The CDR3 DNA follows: TGTGCCAGCAGCTTAAATCAGGGTAGTTCTGGGGCCAACGTCCTGACTTTC.

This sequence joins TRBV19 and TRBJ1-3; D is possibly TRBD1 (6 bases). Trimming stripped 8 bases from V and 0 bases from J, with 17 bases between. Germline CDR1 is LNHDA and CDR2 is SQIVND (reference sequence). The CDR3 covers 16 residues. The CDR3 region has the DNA TGTGCCAGTTCCCACAGGGCCCTCGTCTCTGGAAACACCATATATTTT. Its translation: CASSHRALVSGNTIYF.

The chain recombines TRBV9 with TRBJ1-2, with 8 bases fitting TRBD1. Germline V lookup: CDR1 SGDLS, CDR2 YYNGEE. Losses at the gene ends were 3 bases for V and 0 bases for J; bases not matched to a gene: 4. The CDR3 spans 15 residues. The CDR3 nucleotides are TGTGCCAGCAGCGCAGGACAGGGAGCTAACTATGGCTACACCTTC. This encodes CASSAGQGANYGYTF.

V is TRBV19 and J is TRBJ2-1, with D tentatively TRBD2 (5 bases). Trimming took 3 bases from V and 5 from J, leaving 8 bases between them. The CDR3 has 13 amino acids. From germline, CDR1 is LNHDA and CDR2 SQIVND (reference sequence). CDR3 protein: CASSIPGNNEQFF. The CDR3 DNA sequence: TGTGCCAGTAGTATCCCCGGGAACAATGAGCAGTTCTTC.

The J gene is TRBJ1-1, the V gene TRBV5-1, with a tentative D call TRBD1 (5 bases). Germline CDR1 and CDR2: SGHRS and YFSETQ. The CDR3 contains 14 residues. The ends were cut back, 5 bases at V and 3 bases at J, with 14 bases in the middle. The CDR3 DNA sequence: TGCGCCAGCAGTAAGCTGGGAGGGGACACTGAAGCTTTCTTT. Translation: CASSKLGGDTEAFF.

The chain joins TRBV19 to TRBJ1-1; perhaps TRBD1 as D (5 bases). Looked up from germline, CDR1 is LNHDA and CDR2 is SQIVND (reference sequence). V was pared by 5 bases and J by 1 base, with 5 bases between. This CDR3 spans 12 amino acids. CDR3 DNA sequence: TGTGCCAGTAGTCAGGGGAACACTGAAGCTTTCTTT. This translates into CASSQGNTEAFF. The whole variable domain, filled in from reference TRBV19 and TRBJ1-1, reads DGGITQSPKYLFRKEGQNVTLSCEQNLNHDAMYWYRQDPGQGLRLIYYSQIVNDFQKGDIAEGYSVSREKKESFPLTVTSAQKNPTAFYLCASSQGNTEAFFGQGTRLTVV.

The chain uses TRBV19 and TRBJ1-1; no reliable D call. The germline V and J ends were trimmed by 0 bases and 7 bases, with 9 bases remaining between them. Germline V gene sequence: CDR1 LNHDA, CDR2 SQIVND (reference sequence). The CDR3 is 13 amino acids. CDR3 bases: TGTGCCAGTAGTATAGATCGAACGGTTGAAGCTTTCTTT. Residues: CASSIDRTVEAFF.

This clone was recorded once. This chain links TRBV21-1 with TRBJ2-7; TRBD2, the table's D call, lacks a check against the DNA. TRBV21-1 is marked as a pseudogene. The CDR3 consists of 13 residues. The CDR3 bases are TGTGCCAGCAGTCTAATCCGAATCTACGAGCAGTACTTC. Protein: CASSLIRIYEQYF.

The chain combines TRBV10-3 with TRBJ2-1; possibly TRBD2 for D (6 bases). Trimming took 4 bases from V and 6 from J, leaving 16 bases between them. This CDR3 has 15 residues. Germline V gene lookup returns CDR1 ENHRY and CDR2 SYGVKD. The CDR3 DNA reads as TGTGCCATCAGTGCTCAGGGTGGACTATCCAATGAGCAGTTCTTC. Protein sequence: CAISAQGGLSNEQFF.

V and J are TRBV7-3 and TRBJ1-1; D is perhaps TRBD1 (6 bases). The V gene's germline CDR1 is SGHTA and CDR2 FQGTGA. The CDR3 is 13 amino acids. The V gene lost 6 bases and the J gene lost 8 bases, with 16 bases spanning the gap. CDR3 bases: TGTGCCAGCAGTGACGGAGCAGGGGTGGAAGCTTTCTTT. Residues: CASSDGAGVEAFF.

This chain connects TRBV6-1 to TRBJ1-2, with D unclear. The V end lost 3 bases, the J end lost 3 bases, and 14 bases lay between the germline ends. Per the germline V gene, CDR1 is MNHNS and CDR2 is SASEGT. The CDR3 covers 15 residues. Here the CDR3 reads CASSDAEVGYYGYTF. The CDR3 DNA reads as TGTGCCAGCAGTGACGCCGAAGTGGGTTACTATGGCTACACCTTC.

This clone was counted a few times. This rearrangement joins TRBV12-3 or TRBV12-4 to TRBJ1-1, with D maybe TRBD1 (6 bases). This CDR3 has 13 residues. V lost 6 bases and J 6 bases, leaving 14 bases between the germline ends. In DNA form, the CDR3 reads TGTGCCAGCAGCATACAGGGTTTCCCTGAAGCTTTCTTT. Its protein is CASSIQGFPEAFF.

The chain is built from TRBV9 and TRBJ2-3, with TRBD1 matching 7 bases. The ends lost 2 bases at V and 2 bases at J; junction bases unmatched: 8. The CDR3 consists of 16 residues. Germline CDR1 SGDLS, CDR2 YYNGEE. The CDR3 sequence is CASSVETGIYTDTQYF. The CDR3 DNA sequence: TGTGCCAGCAGCGTTGAGACAGGGATCTACACAGATACGCAGTATTTT.

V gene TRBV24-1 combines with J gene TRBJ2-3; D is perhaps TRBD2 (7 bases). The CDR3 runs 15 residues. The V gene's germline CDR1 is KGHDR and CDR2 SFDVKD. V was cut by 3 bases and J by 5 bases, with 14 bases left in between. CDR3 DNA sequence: TGTGCCACCAGTGATCCTGGGGGGGCGCGAGATACGCAGTATTTT. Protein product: CATSDPGGARDTQYF.

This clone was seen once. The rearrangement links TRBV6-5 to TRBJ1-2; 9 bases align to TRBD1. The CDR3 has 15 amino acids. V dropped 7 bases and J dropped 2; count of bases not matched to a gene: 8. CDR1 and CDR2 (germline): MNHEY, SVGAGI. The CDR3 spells CASIQMGTGNYGYTF. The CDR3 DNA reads TGTGCCAGCATACAAATGGGGACAGGGAACTATGGCTACACCTTC.

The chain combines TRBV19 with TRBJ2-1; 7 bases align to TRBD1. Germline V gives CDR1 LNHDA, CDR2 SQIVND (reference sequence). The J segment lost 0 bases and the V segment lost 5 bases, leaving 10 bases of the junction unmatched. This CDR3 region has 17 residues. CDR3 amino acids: CASSVTGAISSYNEQFF. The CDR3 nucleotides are TGTGCCAGTAGTGTTACAGGGGCGATAAGCTCCTACAATGAGCAGTTCTTC.

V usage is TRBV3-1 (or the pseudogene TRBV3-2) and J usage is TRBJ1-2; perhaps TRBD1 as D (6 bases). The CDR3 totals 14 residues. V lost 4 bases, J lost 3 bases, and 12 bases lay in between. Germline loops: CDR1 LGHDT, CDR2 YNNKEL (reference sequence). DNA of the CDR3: TGTGCCAGCAGCCGCGGACAGTCGGACTATGGCTACACCTTC. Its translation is CASSRGQSDYGYTF.

The CDR3 DNA reads TGTGCCAGCAGGAAGAGACAGGGGCCTGGAGATACGCAGTATTTT. The encoded protein is CASRKRQGPGDTQYF. This chain links TRBV5-8 with TRBJ2-3, with 8 bases that match TRBD1. Germline assignment: CDR1 SGHTS and CDR2 YDEGEE. This CDR3 region has 15 residues. With V trimmed by 5 bases and J by 5 bases, 10 bases remained unmatched.

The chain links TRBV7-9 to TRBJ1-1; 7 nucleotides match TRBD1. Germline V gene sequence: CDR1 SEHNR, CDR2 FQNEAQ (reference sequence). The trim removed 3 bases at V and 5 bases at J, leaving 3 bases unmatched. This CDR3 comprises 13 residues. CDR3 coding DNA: TGTGCCAGCAGCTTTAGGACAGGAACTGAAGCTTTCTTT. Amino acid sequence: CASSFRTGTEAFF.

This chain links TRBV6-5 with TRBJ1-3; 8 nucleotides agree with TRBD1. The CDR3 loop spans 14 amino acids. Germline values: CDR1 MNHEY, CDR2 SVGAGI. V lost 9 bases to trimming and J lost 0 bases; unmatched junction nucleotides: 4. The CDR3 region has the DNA TGTGCCAGTGACAGGGGATCCTCTGGAAACACCATATATTTT. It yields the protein CASDRGSSGNTIYF.

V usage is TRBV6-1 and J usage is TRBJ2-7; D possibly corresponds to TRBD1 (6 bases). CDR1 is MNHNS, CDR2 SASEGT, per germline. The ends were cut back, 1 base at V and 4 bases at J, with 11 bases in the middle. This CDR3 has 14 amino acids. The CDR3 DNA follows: TGTGCCAGCAGTGAAGGGGGGCAGGGTTACGAGCAGTACTTC. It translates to CASSEGGQGYEQYF.

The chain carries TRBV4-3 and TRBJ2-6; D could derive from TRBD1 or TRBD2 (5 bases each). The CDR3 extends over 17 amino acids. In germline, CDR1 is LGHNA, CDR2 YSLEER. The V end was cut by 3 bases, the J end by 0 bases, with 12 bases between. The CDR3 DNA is TGCGCCAGCAGCCAGACGGGGACGGCCTCTGGGGCCAACGTCCTGACTTTC. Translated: CASSQTGTASGANVLTF.